The present entry profiles one T cell receptor beta chain with its context. Its matching antigen is unknown. It was with a sample-barcoded 5' primer and a J-beta primer mix that a second PCR of roughly 7 to 12 cycles was run. A single record per CDR3 protein comes from TCRdb applying MiXCR to the 5' RACE reads. The sample has over 1.5 million distinct CDR3 sequences, approximately 50% seen once. Germline V CDR1 and CDR2: DFQATT, SNEGSKA (reference sequence). The CDR3 runs to 16 residues. Trimming stripped 7 bases from V and 0 bases from J, with 19 bases between. The record originates from a study of blood T cells in healthy people across ages. Study-wide results and caveats: The long-lived group displayed more naive CD4+ cells, plus higher diversity, than the aged donors did.

This sequence was found in a middle-aged woman in good health. The chain uses TRBV20-1 and TRBJ2-1; D may be TRBD2 (5 bases). What was sequenced was blood. The CDR3 DNA reads as TGCAGTGTTCCAAAGGATAGCGCGAGCTCCTACAATGAGCAGTTCTTC. Translation gives CSVPKDSASSYNEQFF.